This TCR beta chain emerged from a study of cytomegalovirus exposure and HLA in healthy donors. The CDR3 loop spans 13 amino acids. The germline gives CDR1 SGHAT, CDR2 FQNNGV. Trimming took off 3 bases at V and 1 base at J, with 6 bases between the two ends. PCR primers comprised 60 Vbeta and 13 Jbeta primers. Produced via immunoSEQ multiplex PCR; TCRdb's table is partial and in-frame only. This repertoire includes approximately 110,000 clones. The TCR comes from a man aged 50 or older in good health and CMV-seronegative. This chain connects TRBV11-2 to TRBJ1-1; D call uncertain. Source material: PBMCs. The CDR3 here is CASSFRQNTEAFF. The CDR3 bases are TGTGCCAGCAGCTTCAGACAGAACACTGAAGCTTTCTTT. The entire variable domain, with the rest obtained from reference TRBV11-2 and TRBJ1-1, is as follows: EAGVAQSPRYKIIEKRQSVAFWCNPISGHATLYWYQQILGQGPKLLIQFQNNGVVDDSQLPKDRFSAERLKGVDSTLKIQPAKLEDSAVYLCASSFRQNTEAFFGQGTRLTVV.